This record covers a single T cell receptor beta chain. Its antigen remains unidentified. Measured with immunoSEQ multiplex PCR; TCRdb has only the in-frame clones, and not every one. The data show 2 million or so clones, roughly 94% seen once. This sample is drawn from a study of shared clonotypes between healthy human individuals. The CDR3 extends over 11 amino acids. The germline CDR1 and CDR2 sequences are MNHEY and SVGAGI. Trimming took 8 bases from V and 8 from J, leaving 12 bases between them. General study points: Naive CD4 clonotypes overlapped across several donors at around 4.7%.

Sequences were obtained from naive CD4+ T cells sorted from blood. Stated subset: CD45RA+ positively selected. The origin of this receptor is a man aged 18 to 29 in good health. The J gene is TRBJ1-2, the V gene TRBV6-5, with D perhaps TRBD1 (5 bases). The CDR3 loop reads CASGTEPGYTF. CDR3 coding DNA: TGTGCCAGCGGGACGGAGCCCGGCTACACCTTC.